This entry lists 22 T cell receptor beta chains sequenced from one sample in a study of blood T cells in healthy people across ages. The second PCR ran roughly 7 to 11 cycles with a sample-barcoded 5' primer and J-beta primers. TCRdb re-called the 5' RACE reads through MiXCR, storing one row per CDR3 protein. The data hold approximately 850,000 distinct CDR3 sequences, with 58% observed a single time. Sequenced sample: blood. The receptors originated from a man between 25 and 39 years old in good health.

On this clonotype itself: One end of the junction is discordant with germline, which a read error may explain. CDR3 bases: TGCCGTGCTAGAAGTGGGGCTAGCGGGTTCTCCTACGAGCAGTACTTC. This gives the protein CRARSGASGFSYEQYF. This rearrangement joins TRBV20-1 to TRBJ2-7, with 8 bases that match TRBD2. CDR1 is DFQATT, CDR2 SNEGSKA, per germline (reference sequence). The CDR3 covers 16 residues.

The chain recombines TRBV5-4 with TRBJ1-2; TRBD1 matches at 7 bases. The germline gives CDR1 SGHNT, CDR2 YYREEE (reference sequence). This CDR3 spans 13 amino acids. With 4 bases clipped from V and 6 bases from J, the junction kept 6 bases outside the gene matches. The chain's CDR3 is CASSRQGVDGYTF. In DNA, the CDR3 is TGTGCCAGCAGCCGCCAGGGGGTCGATGGCTACACCTTC.

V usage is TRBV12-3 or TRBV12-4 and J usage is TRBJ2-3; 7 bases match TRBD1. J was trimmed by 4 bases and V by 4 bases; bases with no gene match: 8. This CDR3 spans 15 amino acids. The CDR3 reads CASSSRDSSSDTQYF. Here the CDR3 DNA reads TGTGCCAGCAGTTCCCGGGACAGTAGTTCAGATACGCAGTATTTT.

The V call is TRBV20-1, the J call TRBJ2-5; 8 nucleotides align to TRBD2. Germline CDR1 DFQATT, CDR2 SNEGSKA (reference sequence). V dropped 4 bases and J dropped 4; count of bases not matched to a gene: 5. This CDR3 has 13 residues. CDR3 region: CSATSGTRETQYF. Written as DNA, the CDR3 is TGCAGTGCTACAAGTGGGACTAGAGAGACCCAGTACTTC.

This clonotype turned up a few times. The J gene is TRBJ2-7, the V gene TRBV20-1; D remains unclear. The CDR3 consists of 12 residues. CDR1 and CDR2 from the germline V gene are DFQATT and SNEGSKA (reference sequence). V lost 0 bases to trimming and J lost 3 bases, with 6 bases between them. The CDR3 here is CSAREERYEQYF. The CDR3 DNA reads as TGCAGTGCTAGAGAAGAACGCTACGAGCAGTACTTC.

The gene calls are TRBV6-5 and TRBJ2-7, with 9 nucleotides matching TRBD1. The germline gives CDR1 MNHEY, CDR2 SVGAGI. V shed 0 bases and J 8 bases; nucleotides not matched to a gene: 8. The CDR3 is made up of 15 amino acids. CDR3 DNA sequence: TGTGCCAGCAGTTACTCGGACAGGGGCCCTTACAAGCAGTACTTC. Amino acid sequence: CASSYSDRGPYKQYF.

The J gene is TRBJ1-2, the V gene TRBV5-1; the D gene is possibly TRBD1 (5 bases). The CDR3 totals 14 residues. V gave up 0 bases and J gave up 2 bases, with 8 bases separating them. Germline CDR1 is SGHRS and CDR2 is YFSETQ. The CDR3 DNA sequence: TGCGCCAGCAGCTTGGGGGACCTGAACTATGGCTACACCTTC. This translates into CASSLGDLNYGYTF. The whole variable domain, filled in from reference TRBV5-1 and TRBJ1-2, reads KAGVTQTPRYLIKTRGQQVTLSCSPISGHRSVSWYQQTPGQGLQFLFEYFSETQRNKGNFPGRFSGRQFSNSRSEMNVSTLELGDSALYLCASSLGDLNYGYTFGSGTRLTVV.

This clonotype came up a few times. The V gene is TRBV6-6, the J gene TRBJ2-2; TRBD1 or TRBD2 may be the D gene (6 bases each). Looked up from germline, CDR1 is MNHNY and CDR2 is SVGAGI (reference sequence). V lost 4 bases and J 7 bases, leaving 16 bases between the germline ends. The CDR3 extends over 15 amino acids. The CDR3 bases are TGTGCCAGCAGTTCCACGTTGAGGGGGGTCGGGGAGCTGTTTTTT. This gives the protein CASSSTLRGVGELFF.

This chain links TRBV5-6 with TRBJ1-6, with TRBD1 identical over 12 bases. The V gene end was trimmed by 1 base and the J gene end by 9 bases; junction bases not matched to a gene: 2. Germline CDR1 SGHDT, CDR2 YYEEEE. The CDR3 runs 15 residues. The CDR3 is CASSLRGQGASPLHF. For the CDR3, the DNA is TGTGCCAGCAGCTTGAGGGGACAGGGGGCTTCACCCCTCCACTTT.

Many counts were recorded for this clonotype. For the CDR3, the DNA is TGTGCCAGCAGCGCTCGGGAAGGGTCCCCCACAGATACGCAGTATTTT. It is translated as CASSAREGSPTDTQYF. The rearrangement links TRBV9 to TRBJ2-3; the D gene is possibly TRBD2 (5 bases). The ends were cut back, 3 bases at V and 2 bases at J, with 16 bases in the middle. The CDR3 runs to 16 residues. Per the germline V gene, CDR1 is SGDLS and CDR2 is YYNGEE.

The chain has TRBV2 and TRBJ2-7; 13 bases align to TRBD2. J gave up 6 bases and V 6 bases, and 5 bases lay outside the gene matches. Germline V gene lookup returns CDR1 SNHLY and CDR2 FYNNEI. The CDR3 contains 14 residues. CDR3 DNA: TGTGCCAGCAGCCGCACTAGCGGGAGGGCCGAGCAGTACTTC. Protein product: CASSRTSGRAEQYF.

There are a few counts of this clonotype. The CDR3 region is CASSRAGGDSEAFF. Here the CDR3 DNA reads TGCGCCAGCAGCCGGGCAGGGGGTGATTCGGAAGCTTTCTTT. This sequence joins TRBV5-1 and TRBJ1-1; TRBD1 matches at 7 bases. The CDR3 spans 14 residues. The trim removed 4 bases at V and 8 bases at J, leaving 11 bases unmatched. Germline V lookup: CDR1 SGHRS, CDR2 YFSETQ.

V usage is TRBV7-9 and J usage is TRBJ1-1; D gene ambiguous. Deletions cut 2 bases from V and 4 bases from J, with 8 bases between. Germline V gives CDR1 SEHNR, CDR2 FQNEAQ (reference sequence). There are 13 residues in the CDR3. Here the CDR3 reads CASSLILGTEAFF. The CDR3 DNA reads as TGTGCCAGCAGCTTAATTTTGGGCACTGAAGCTTTCTTT. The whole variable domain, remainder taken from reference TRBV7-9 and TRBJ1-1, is DTGVSQNPRHKITKRGQNVTFRCDPISEHNRLYWYRQTLGQGPEFLTYFQNEAQLEKSRLLSDRFSAERPKGSFSTLEIQRTEQGDSAMYLCASSLILGTEAFFGQGTRLTVV.

CDR3 sequence: CASSSQGWDTQYF. In DNA form, the CDR3 reads TGTGCCAGCAGTTCCCAGGGGTGGGATACGCAGTATTTT. J is TRBJ2-3 and V is TRBV11-2; TRBD1 might be the D (6 bases). The CDR3 runs to 13 residues. The germline V gene has CDR1 SGHAT and CDR2 FQNNGV. With 6 bases removed from V and 6 bases from J, the gap between germline ends came to 13 bases.

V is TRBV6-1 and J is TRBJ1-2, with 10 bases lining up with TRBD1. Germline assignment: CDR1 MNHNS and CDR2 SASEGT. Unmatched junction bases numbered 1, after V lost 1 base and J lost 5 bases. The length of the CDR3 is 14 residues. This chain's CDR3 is CASSEGTGGYGYTF. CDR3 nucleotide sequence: TGTGCCAGCAGTGAAGGGACAGGGGGGTATGGCTACACCTTC.

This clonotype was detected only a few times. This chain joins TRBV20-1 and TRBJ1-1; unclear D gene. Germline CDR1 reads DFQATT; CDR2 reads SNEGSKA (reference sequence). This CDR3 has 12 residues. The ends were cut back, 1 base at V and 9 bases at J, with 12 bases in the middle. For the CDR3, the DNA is TGCAGTGCTAGAGGTGGTGGCATTAAAGCTTTCTTT. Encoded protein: CSARGGGIKAFF.

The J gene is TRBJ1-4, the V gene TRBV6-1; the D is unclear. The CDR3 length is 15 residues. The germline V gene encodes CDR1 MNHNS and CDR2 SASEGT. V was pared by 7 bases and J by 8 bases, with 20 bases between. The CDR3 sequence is CASKPLGLHDEKLFF. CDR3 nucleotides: TGTGCCAGCAAACCCTTGGGATTGCACGACGAAAAACTGTTTTTT.

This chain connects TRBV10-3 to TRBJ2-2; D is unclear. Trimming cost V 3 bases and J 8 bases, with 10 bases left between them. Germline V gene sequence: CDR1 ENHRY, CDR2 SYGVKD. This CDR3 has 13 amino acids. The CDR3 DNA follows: TGTGCCATCAGTGAAGGGATCGAAGGGGAGCTGTTTTTT. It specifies CAISEGIEGELFF.

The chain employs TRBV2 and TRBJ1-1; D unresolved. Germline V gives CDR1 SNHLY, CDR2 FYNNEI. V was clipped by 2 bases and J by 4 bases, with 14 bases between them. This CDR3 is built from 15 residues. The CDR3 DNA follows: TGTGCCAGCAGTGAACGTAAAGTGAGGTTCACTGAAGCTTTCTTT. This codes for CASSERKVRFTEAFF.

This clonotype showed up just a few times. The CDR3 DNA sequence: TGCAGTGCTAGAGGGGCGGAATCTAGCACAGATACGCAGTATTTT. Translated, it gives CSARGAESSTDTQYF. The chain couples TRBV20-1 to TRBJ2-3, with no clear D. The CDR3 extends over 15 amino acids. The V end was cut by 1 base, the J end by 0 bases, with 11 bases between. Germline-derived CDR1 and CDR2 are DFQATT and SNEGSKA (reference sequence).

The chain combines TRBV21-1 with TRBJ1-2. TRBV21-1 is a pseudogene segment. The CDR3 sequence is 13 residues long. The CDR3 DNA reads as TGTGCCAGCAGCAATTTACAGAACTATGGCTACACCTTC. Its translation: CASSNLQNYGYTF.

The CDR3 loop reads CSATTGLNSPLHF. In DNA form, the CDR3 reads TGCAGTGCCACCACTGGACTGAATTCACCCCTCCACTTT. The V call is TRBV20-1, the J call TRBJ1-6; unclear D gene. Germline assignment: CDR1 DFQATT and CDR2 SNEGSKA (reference sequence). The CDR3 sequence is 13 residues long. Trimming shortened V by 6 bases and J by 7 bases, and 13 bases separated the two germline ends.